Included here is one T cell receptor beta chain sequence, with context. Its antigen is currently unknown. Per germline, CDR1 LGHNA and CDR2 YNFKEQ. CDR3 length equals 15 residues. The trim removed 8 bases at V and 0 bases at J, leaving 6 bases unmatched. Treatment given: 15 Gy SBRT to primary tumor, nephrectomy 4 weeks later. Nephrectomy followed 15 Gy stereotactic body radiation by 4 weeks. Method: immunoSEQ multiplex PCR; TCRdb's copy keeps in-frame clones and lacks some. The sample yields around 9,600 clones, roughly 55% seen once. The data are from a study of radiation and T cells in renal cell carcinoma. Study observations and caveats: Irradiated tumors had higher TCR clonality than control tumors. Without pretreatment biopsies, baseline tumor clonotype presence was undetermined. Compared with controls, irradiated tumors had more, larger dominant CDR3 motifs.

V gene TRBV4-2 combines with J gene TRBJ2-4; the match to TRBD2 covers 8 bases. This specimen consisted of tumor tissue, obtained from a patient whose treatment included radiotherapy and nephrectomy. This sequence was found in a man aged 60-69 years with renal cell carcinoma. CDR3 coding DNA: TGTGCCAGCCGGGGGGGCTCTCTAGCCAAAAACATTCAGTACTTC. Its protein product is CASRGGSLAKNIQYF.